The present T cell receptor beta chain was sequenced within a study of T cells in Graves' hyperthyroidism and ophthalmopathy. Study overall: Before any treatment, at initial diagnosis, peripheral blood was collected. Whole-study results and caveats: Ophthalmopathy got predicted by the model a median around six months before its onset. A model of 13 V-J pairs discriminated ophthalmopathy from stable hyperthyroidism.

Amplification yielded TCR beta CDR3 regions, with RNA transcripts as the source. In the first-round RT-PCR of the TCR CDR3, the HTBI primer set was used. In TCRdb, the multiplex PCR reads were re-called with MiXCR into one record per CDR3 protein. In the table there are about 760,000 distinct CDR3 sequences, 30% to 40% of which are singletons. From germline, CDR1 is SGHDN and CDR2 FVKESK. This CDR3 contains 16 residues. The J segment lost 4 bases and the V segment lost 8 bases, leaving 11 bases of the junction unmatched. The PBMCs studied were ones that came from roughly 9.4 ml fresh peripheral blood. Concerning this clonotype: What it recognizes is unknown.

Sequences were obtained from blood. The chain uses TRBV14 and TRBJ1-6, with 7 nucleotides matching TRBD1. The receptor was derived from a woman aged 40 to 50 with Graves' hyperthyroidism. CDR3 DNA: TGTGCCAGCTCACAAAGCCCGGGACAGTATAATTCACCCCTCCACTTT. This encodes CASSQSPGQYNSPLHF.